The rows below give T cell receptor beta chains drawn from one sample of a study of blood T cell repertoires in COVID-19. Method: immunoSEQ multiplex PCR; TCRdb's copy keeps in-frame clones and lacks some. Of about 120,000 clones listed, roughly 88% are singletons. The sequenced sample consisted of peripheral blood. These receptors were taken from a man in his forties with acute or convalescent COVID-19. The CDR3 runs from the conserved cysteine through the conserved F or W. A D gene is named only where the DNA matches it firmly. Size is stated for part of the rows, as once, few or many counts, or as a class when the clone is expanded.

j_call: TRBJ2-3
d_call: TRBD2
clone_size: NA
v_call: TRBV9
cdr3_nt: TGTGCCAGCAGCGTATTAGCGGGGACCGCTAGCACAGATACGCAGTATTTT
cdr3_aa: CASSVLAGTASTDTQYF

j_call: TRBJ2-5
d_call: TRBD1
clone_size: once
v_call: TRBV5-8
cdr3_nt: TGTGCCAGCAGTCGAGACAGGGTGCGAGAGACCCAGTACTTC
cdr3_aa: CASSRDRVRETQYF

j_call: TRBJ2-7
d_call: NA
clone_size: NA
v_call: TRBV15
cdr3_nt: TGTGCCACCAGCAGAGATACACGTACGGGTGGGGCCGAGCAGTACTTC
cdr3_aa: CATSRDTRTGGAEQYF

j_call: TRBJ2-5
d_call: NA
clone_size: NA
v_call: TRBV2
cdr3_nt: TGTGCCAGCAGTGAGAGGCGGGCCCAAGAGACCCAGTACTTC
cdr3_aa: CASSERRAQETQYF

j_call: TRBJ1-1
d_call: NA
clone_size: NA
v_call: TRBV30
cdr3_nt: TGTGCCGAGGGGGGACTAGGCACTGAAGCTTTCTTT
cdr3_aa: CAEGGLGTEAFF

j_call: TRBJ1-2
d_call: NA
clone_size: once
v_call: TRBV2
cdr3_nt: TGTGCCAGCAGTCGAGAACAGGGAGCCTATGGCTACACCTTC
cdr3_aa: CASSREQGAYGYTF

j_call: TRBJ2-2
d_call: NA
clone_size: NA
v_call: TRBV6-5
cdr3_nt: TGTGCCAGCACGTCCAGGGTGGGAACCGGGGAGCTGTTTTTT
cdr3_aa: CASTSRVGTGELFF

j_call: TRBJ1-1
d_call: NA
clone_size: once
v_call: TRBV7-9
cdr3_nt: TGTGCCAGCAGCTTGCAGGGAGGCACTGAAGCTTTCTTT
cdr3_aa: CASSLQGGTEAFF

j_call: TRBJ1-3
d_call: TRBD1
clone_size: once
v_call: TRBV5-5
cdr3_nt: TGTGCCAGCAGCCAGGGACAGGCGAGCTCTGGAAACACCATATATTTT
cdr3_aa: CASSQGQASSGNTIYF

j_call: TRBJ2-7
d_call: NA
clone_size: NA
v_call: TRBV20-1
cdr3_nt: TGCAGTGCTAGCCACGCCGACAGGATAATCTTC
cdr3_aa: CSASHADRIIF

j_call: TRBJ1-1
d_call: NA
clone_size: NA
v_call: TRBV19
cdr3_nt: TGTGCCAGTAGTATAGATCTATTGGAGGGGCGCACTGAAGCTTTCTTT
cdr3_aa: CASSIDLLEGRTEAFF

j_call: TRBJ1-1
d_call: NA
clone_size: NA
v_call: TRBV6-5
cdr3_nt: TGTGCCAGCAGGGAGAACATGAACACTGAAGCTTTCTTT
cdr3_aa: CASRENMNTEAFF

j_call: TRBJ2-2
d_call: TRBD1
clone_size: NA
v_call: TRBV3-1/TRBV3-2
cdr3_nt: TGTGCCAGCAGCCGAAGGACAGGGCCGCACACCGGGGAGCTGTTTTTT
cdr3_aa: CASSRRTGPHTGELFF

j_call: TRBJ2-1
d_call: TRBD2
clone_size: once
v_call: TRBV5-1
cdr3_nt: TGCGCCAGCAGCTTAGGACTAGCGGGAGGGCATGAGCAGTTCTTC
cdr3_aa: CASSLGLAGGHEQFF

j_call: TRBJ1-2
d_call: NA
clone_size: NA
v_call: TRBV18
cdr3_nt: TGTGCCAGCTCACCCGAGGGCTATGGCTACACCTTC
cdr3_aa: CASSPEGYGYTF

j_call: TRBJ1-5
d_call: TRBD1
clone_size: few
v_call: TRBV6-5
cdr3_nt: TGTGCCAGCCTACGGACAGGTAGCAATCAGCCCCAGCATTTT
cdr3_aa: CASLRTGSNQPQHF

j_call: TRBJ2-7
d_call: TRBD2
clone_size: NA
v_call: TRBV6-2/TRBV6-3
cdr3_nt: TGTGCCAGCAGTAGCTCCGGGACTAGCCACACGGGGAGCGAGCAGTACTTC
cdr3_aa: CASSSSGTSHTGSEQYF

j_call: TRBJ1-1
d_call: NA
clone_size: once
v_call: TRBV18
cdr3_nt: TGTGCCAGCTCACGCTCGACTTCGACTGAAGCTTTCTTT
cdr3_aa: CASSRSTSTEAFF

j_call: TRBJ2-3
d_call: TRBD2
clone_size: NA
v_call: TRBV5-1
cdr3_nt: TGCGCCAGCAGCTCCACTAGCGGGGCGCGGGATACGCAGTATTTT
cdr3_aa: CASSSTSGARDTQYF

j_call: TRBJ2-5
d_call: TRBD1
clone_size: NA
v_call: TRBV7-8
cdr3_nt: TGTGCCAGCAGTCTCGACAGGGCCCAAGAGACCCAGTACTTC
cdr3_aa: CASSLDRAQETQYF

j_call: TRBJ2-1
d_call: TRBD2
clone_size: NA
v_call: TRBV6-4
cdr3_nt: TGTGCCAGCAGCGGCAGCAGCGGGGGTGGAGGTGAGCAGTTCTTC
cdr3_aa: CASSGSSGGGGEQFF

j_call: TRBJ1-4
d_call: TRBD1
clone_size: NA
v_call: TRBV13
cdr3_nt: TGTGCCAGCAGCTTAACCCAGACAGGGGGGAATGAAAAACTGTTTTTT
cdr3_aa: CASSLTQTGGNEKLFF

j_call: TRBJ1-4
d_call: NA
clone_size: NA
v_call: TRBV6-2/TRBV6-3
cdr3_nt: TGTGCCAGCGGCCCAATACCTGGGGGGGAAAAACTGTTTTTT
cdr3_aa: CASGPIPGGEKLFF

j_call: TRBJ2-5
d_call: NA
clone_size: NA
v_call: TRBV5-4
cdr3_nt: TGTGCCAGCAGCGCGGAGCAGGGCCGACAAGAGACCCAGTACTTC
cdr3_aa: CASSAEQGRQETQYF

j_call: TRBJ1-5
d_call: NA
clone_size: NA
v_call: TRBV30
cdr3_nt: TGTGCCTGGAGTTCCCCGGGGGGTGGTAATCAGCCCCAGCATTTT
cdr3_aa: CAWSSPGGGNQPQHF

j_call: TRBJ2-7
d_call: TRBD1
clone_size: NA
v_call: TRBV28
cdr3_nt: TGTGCCAGCAGTTTACTCCTCCGGGACAGGGGTTACGAGCAGTACTTC
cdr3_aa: CASSLLLRDRGYEQYF

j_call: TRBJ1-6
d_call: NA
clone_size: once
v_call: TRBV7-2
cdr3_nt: TGTGCCAGCAGCTTAGAGGGCGGGGAGGGTTCACCCCTCCACTTT
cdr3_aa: CASSLEGGEGSPLHF

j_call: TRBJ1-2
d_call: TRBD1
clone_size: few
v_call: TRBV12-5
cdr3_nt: TGTGCTAGTGGTTTGGTAAGTAAGGGGACAGAAGGCTACACCTTC
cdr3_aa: CASGLVSKGTEGYTF

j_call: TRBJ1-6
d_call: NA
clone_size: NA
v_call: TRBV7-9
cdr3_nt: TGTGCCAGCAGCTTAGCGCGCTCACCCCTCCACTTT
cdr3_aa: CASSLARSPLHF

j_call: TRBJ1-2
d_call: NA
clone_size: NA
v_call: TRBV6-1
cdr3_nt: TGTGCCAGCAGTGAATATCAGGGCCCCTATGGCTACACCTTC
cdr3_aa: CASSEYQGPYGYTF

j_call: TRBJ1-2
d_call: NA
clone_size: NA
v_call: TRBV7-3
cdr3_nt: TGTGCCAGCAGCTTAACGGCAGACTATGGCTACACCTTC
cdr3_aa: CASSLTADYGYTF

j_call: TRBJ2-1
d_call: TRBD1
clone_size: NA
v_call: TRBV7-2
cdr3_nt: TGTGCCAGCAGTTGGGGACAGGGGGAATACAATGAGCAGTTCTTC
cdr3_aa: CASSWGQGEYNEQFF

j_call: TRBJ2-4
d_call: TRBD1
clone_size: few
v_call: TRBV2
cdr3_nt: TGTGCCAGCAATACCGGGACAGGGTTCAGCATTCAGTACTTC
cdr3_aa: CASNTGTGFSIQYF

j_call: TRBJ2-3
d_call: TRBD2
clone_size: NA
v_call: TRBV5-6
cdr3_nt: TGTGCCAGCAGCTCGAGTAGTCCCGGGACTAGCGGGAGGACAGATACGCAGTATTTT
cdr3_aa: CASSSSSPGTSGRTDTQYF

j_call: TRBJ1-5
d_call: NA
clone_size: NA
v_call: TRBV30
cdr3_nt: TGTGCCTGGAGGAGGCCCAGTGGCAATCAGCCCCAGCATTTT
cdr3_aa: CAWRRPSGNQPQHF

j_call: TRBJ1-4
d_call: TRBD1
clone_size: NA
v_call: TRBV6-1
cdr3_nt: TGTGCCAGCAGTGACTTCCGGGACAGCGCAACTAATGAAAAACTGTTTTTT
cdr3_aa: CASSDFRDSATNEKLFF

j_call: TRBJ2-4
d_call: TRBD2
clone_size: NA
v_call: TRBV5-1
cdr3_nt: TGCGCCAGCAGCTTTCGGGCGGGAGGGGCCCTTCTTGCCAAAAACATTCAGTACTTC
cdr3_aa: CASSFRAGGALLAKNIQYF

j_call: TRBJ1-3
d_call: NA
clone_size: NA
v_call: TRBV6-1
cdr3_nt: TGTGCCAGCAGTGAAGCGTGGGTAGGGGAAAACACCATATATTTT
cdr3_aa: CASSEAWVGENTIYF

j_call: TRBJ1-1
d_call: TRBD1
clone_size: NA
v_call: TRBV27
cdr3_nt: TGTGCCAGCAGTTTTCTGGCAGGGGGCGGCAGAGCTGAAGCTTTCTTT
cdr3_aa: CASSFLAGGGRAEAFF

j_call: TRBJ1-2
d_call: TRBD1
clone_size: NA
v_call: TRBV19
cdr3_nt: TGTGCCAGTAGCCTCAGGACAGGGACTAACTATGGCTACACCTTC
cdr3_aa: CASSLRTGTNYGYTF

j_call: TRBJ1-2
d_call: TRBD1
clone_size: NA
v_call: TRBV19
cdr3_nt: TGTGCCAGTAGTCCGGACAGGGGTAACTATGGCTACACCTTC
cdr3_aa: CASSPDRGNYGYTF

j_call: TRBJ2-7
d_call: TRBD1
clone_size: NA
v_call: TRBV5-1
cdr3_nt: TGCGCCAGCAGCATATACGGGACAGGGGTGTACGAGCAGTACTTC
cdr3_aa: CASSIYGTGVYEQYF

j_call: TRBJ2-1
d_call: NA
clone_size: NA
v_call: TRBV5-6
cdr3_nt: TGTGCCAGCAGCGTCCTAGCGCGTGAGCAGTTCTTC
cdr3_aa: CASSVLAREQFF

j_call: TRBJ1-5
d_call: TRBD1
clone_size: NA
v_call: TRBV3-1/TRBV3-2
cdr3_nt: TGTGCCAGCAGCCAAGACTGGACAGGGAATCAGCCCCAGCATTTT
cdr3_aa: CASSQDWTGNQPQHF

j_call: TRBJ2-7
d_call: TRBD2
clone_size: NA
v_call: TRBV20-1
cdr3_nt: TGCAGTGCTAGTGGCGGGAGGGCCTCCGAGCAGTACTTC
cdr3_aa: CSASGGRASEQYF

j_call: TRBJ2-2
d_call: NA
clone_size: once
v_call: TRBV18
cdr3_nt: TGTGCCAGCTCACCCAACAGCGGGGAGCTGTTTTTT
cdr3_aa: CASSPNSGELFF

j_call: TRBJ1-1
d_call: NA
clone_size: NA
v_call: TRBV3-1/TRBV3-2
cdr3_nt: TGTGCCAGCAGCTTATATCTTAACAGGTTCGACACTGAAGCTTTCTTT
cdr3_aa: CASSLYLNRFDTEAFF

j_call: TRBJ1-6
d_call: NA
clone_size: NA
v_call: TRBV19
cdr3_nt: TGTGCCAGTAGTATAGCCCCAGCAGGGAAGAATTCACCCCTCCACTTT
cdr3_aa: CASSIAPAGKNSPLHF

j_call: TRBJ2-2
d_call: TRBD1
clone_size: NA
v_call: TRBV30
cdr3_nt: TGTGCCTGGAACAGCCCAGGGGGTGGAGGGGAGCTGTTTTTT
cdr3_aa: CAWNSPGGGGELFF

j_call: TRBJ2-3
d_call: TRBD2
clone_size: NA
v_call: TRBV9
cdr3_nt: TGTGCCAGCAGCGTAGGGGCCGGGGGGGACACAGATACGCAGTATTTT
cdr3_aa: CASSVGAGGDTDTQYF

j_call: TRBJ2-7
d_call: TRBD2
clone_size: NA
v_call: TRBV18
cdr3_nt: TGTGCCAGCTCACCGGGGGGGTTTAACTACGAGCAGTACTTC
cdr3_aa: CASSPGGFNYEQYF

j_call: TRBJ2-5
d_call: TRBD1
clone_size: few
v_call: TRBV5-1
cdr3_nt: TGCGCCAGCAGCCCCGGACAGGGCCAAGAGACCCAGTACTTC
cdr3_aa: CASSPGQGQETQYF

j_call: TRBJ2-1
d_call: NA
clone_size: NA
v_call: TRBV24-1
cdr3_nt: TGTGCCACCAGTGACTGGGGGGGCGGGAGACTGAATGAGCAGTTCTTC
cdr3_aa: CATSDWGGGRLNEQFF

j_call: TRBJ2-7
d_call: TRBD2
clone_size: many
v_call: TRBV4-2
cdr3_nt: TGTGCCAGCAGCCAAGAGACTAGCGGGTCCTACGAGCAGTACTTC
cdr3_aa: CASSQETSGSYEQYF

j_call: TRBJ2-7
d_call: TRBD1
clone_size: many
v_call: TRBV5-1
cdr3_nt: TGCGCCAGCAGCCCTAGAACAGGACAGGGCTACGAGCAGTACTTC
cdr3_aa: CASSPRTGQGYEQYF

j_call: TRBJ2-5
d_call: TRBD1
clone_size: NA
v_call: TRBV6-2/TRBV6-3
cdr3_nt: TGTGCCAGCAGTGAGGACAGGAGGGAGACCCAGTACTTC
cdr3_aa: CASSEDRRETQYF